One and the same sample provided the 31 T cell receptor beta chains below, sequenced in a study of cytomegalovirus exposure and HLA in healthy donors (dated by TCRdb to 2016 to 2017). The library was made by the immunoSEQ multiplex PCR assay. For the multiplex PCR, a mixture combining 60 forward primers for TCR Vbeta segments and 13 reverse primers for TCR Jbeta segments was used. Sourced from immuneACCESS, this table was stored by TCRdb with only in-frame sequences that have V and J called. A share of the clones is absent; for the studies checked, an unresolved V gene accounts for under half, and the remainder has no known explanation. This sample lists approximately 140,000 clones; about four fifths were detected once. The top ten clonotypes cover roughly 3.2% of the sample. The sample consisted of PBMCs. The receptor set was obtained from a man younger than 30 in good health and CMV-seropositive.

The chain recombines TRBV19 with TRBJ2-7; the D is unclear. V lost 5 bases and J lost 0, with 11 bases in between. This CDR3 is built from 14 residues. Germline loops: CDR1 LNHDA, CDR2 SQIVND (reference sequence). The chain's CDR3 is CASSVHPDSYEQYF. The DNA for the CDR3 is TGTGCCAGTAGTGTACATCCAGACTCCTACGAGCAGTACTTC.

The chain carries TRBV6-1 and TRBJ2-7, with 11 bases aligning to TRBD2. The V gene end was trimmed by 6 bases and the J gene end by 2 bases; junction bases not matched to a gene: 0. Germline CDR1 and CDR2: MNHNS and SASEGT. This CDR3 is 13 amino acids long. CDR3 sequence (DNA): TGTGCCAGCAGGACTAGCGGGGCCTACGAGCAGTACTTC. Protein product: CASRTSGAYEQYF.

V and J are TRBV28 and TRBJ1-1; the D gene is possibly TRBD1 (6 bases). Trimming cost V 2 bases and J 9 bases, with 13 bases left between them. Germline CDR1 reads MDHEN; CDR2 reads SYDVKM. The CDR3 is 13 amino acids. The CDR3 nucleotides are TGTGCCAGCAGTTTAGGGCAAAGGGGGAAAGCTTTCTTT. It is translated as CASSLGQRGKAFF.

The chain carries TRBV5-1 and TRBJ2-3; weak D call: TRBD1 (5 bases). This CDR3 contains 15 residues. With 2 bases removed from V and 3 bases from J, the gap between germline ends came to 13 bases. From germline, CDR1 is SGHRS and CDR2 YFSETQ. CDR3 sequence (DNA): TGCGCCAGCAGCTTTGGGGCTTTAGAAACAGATACGCAGTATTTT. Its translation: CASSFGALETDTQYF.

The CDR3 DNA follows: TGCGCCAGCAGATCTGGACTAGCGGGAGTATTGAATGAGCAGTTCTTC. Its protein is CASRSGLAGVLNEQFF. J is TRBJ2-1 and V is TRBV4-1, with 13 bases fitting TRBD2. Germline V gene lookup returns CDR1 MGHRA and CDR2 YSYEKL. The CDR3 has 16 residues. V was pared by 6 bases and J by 7 bases, with 9 bases of the junction left unmatched.

On this clone itself: The junction does not match germline at one end; this may be a read error. The J gene is TRBJ2-1, the V gene TRBV2; possible D gene TRBD2, 5 bases. In germline, CDR1 is SNHLY, CDR2 FYNNEI. This CDR3 is 12 amino acids long. CDR3 in amino acids: CASSNLAAPCVF. CDR3 coding DNA: TGTGCCAGCAGTAATCTAGCCGCCCCATGTGTCTTC.

The chain is built from TRBV27 and TRBJ2-6; tentative D call: TRBD2 (6 bases). V lost 8 bases and J 0 bases, leaving 11 bases between the germline ends. Germline assignment: CDR1 MNHEY and CDR2 SMNVEV (reference sequence). This CDR3 is 15 amino acids long. CDR3 in DNA: TGTGCCAGCGTGGGACTGACCTCTGGGGCCAACGTCCTGACTTTC. Its translation is CASVGLTSGANVLTF. Supplemented by reference TRBV27 and TRBJ2-6, the full variable domain reads EAQVTQNPRYLITVTGKKLTVTCSQNMNHEYMSWYRQDPGLGLRQIYYSMNVEVTDKGDVPEGYKVSRKEKRNFPLILESPSPNQTSLYFCASVGLTSGANVLTFGAGSRLTVL.

J is TRBJ2-1 and V is TRBV7-6; 12 bases are a match to TRBD2. The germline CDR1 and CDR2 sequences are SGHVS and FNYEAQ. With V trimmed by 4 bases and J by 0 bases, 4 bases remained unmatched. This CDR3 region has 17 residues. The CDR3 DNA reads as TGTGCCAGCAGCTCTGGACTAGCGGGACGCTCCTACAATGAGCAGTTCTTC. Protein product: CASSSGLAGRSYNEQFF.

About this clone itself: Distinct nucleotide sequences in the sample also encode this CDR3. The CDR3 reads CASTSGSGELFF. The CDR3 DNA reads as TGTGCCAGTACTTCAGGGTCCGGGGAGCTGTTTTTT. The chain joins TRBV19 to TRBJ2-2; D may be TRBD1 (5 bases). There are 12 residues in the CDR3. CDR1 LNHDA and CDR2 SQIVND come from the germline V gene (reference sequence). Between the trimmed V and J ends, which lost 7 bases and 6 bases, there was a span of 9 bases.

CDR3 sequence: CASSPLGGWETQYF. The DNA of the CDR3 is TGCGCCAGCAGTCCTTTGGGGGGGTGGGAGACCCAGTACTTC. This rearrangement joins TRBV10-2 to TRBJ2-5; 7 nucleotides line up with TRBD2. J gave up 5 bases and V 5 bases, and 8 bases lay outside the gene matches. Per germline, CDR1 WSHSY and CDR2 SAAADI. This CDR3 comprises 14 residues.

J is TRBJ2-7 and V is TRBV28; 7 nucleotides match TRBD2. V was pared by 6 bases and J by 4 bases, with 9 bases of the junction left unmatched. There are 14 residues in the CDR3. CDR1 and CDR2 (germline): MDHEN, SYDVKM. CDR3 sequence: CASRASGSLYEQYF. The CDR3 DNA is TGTGCCAGCAGGGCTAGCGGATCCCTATACGAGCAGTACTTC.

This clone was recorded a few times. The V call is TRBV5-1, the J call TRBJ2-5; 7 bases match TRBD2. The CDR3 totals 14 residues. Germline V gene lookup returns CDR1 SGHRS and CDR2 YFSETQ. V was clipped by 1 base and J by 3 bases; unmatched bases: 3. Here the CDR3 reads CASSLFAGEETQYF. The CDR3 coding sequence is TGCGCCAGCAGCTTGTTCGCGGGAGAAGAGACCCAGTACTTC.

The genes are TRBV7-2 and TRBJ1-1; unclear D gene. This CDR3 is 16 amino acids long. Germline V gives CDR1 SGHTA, CDR2 FQGNSA. V was pared by 1 base and J by 0 bases, with 12 bases between. The CDR3 DNA is TGTGCCAGCAGCTTAGACGGTGGAGCGATGAACACTGAAGCTTTCTTT. This gives the protein CASSLDGGAMNTEAFF. The entire variable domain, with the rest obtained from reference TRBV7-2 and TRBJ1-1, is as follows: GAGVSQSPSNKVTEKGKDVELRCDPISGHTALYWYRQSLGQGLEFLIYFQGNSAPDKSGLPSDRFSAERTGGSVSTLTIQRTQQEDSAVYLCASSLDGGAMNTEAFFGQGTRLTVV.

The genes are TRBV25-1 and TRBJ2-2; 7 bases map to TRBD2. Germline CDR1 MGHDK, CDR2 SYGVNS. The CDR3 has 15 amino acids. V was pared by 4 bases and J by 5 bases, with 7 bases of the junction left unmatched. For the CDR3, the DNA is TGTGCCAGCAGTGCTGGGAGGGAGGAGACCGGGGAGCTGTTTTTT. Translation gives CASSAGREETGELFF.

The chain recombines TRBV5-1 with TRBJ2-5; D perhaps matches TRBD1 (6 bases). Germline CDR1 reads SGHRS; CDR2 reads YFSETQ. The CDR3 is 15 amino acids. The V end was cut by 1 base, the J end by 3 bases, with 13 bases between. CDR3 protein: CASSLITGREETQYF. The CDR3 DNA reads as TGCGCCAGCAGCTTGATAACAGGGCGGGAAGAGACCCAGTACTTC.

This clone has a single count. V is TRBV29-1 and J is TRBJ2-7; possible D gene TRBD2, 6 bases. Germline V gene data show CDR1 as SQVTM and CDR2 as ANQGSEA. The ends were cut back, 2 bases at V and 2 bases at J, with 13 bases in the middle. The CDR3 is made up of 14 amino acids. DNA for the CDR3: TGCAGCGTTGAACTGCAAGCGGGCACCTACGAGCAGTACTTC. Translating gives CSVELQAGTYEQYF.

This clone was counted only a few times. V usage is TRBV30 and J usage is TRBJ2-7, with TRBD2 identical over 10 bases. Germline V gene data show CDR1 as GTSNPN and CDR2 as SVGIG (reference sequence). This CDR3 contains 15 residues. J was trimmed by 6 bases and V by 1 base; bases with no gene match: 9. In DNA, the CDR3 is TGTGCCTGGAGTGAGCTAGCGGGAGTGAACGTCGAGCAGTACTTC. It specifies CAWSELAGVNVEQYF. The whole variable domain, remainder taken from reference TRBV30 and TRBJ2-7, is SQTIHQWPATLVQPVGSPLSLECTVEGTSNPNLYWYRQAAGRGLQLLFYSVGIGQISSEVPQNLSASRPQDRQFILSSKKLLLSDSGFYLCAWSELAGVNVEQYFGPGTRLTVT.

This clone was recorded only once. V gene TRBV11-2 combines with J gene TRBJ2-7; TRBD2 agrees at 9 bases. Germline CDR1 is SGHAT and CDR2 is FQNNGV. The CDR3 extends over 17 amino acids. The V gene end was trimmed by 5 bases and the J gene end by 0 bases; junction bases not matched to a gene: 11. This chain's CDR3 is CASSPPLAGPLSYEQYF. CDR3 nucleotide sequence: TGTGCCAGCAGCCCGCCGCTAGCGGGACCGCTCTCCTACGAGCAGTACTTC.

The chain is built from TRBV29-1 and TRBJ1-1; D is perhaps TRBD1 (6 bases). Germline loops: CDR1 SQVTM, CDR2 ANQGSEA. Trimming took off 7 bases at V and 4 bases at J, with 16 bases between the two ends. The CDR3 spans 13 residues. The CDR3 reads CSAGGGGSTEAFF. The CDR3, as DNA: TGCAGCGCTGGGGGCGGGGGAAGCACTGAAGCTTTCTTT.

CDR3 loop: CASRLNRGSYEQYF. CDR3 DNA: TGCGCCAGCAGGTTGAACAGGGGATCCTACGAGCAGTACTTC. The V gene is TRBV5-1, the J gene TRBJ2-7; the match to TRBD1 covers 7 bases. With 5 bases clipped from V and 1 base from J, the junction kept 6 bases outside the gene matches. Germline lookup yields CDR1 SGHRS and CDR2 YFSETQ. This CDR3 is 14 amino acids long.

With respect to this clone: The junction differs from germline at one of its ends, possibly a read error. The chain uses TRBV30 and TRBJ2-7; maybe TRBD2 (6 bases). Germline lookup yields CDR1 GTSNPN and CDR2 SVGIG (reference sequence). This CDR3 has 12 amino acids. CDR3 DNA: TGTACCTGGAGTGGCGGGAACTACGAGCAGTACTTC. It yields the protein CTWSGGNYEQYF. The complete variable domain, with remaining parts taken from reference TRBV30 and TRBJ2-7, reads SQTIHQWPATLVQPVGSPLSLECTVEGTSNPNLYWYRQAAGRGLQLLFYSVGIGQISSEVPQNLSASRPQDRQFILSSKKLLLSDSGFYLCTWSGGNYEQYFGPGTRLTVT.

This clone was counted a single time. The rearrangement links TRBV11-2 to TRBJ2-2, with 8 nucleotides matching TRBD2. Germline V gene lookup returns CDR1 SGHAT and CDR2 FQNNGV. The V and J ends lost 0 bases and 1 base, in that order; junction bases with no gene match: 4. The CDR3 is made up of 17 amino acids. CDR3 DNA: TGTGCCAGCAGCTTAGATCTTACTAGCGGGAACACCGGGGAGCTGTTTTTT. Protein: CASSLDLTSGNTGELFF.

The rearrangement uses TRBV29-1 and TRBJ2-1; possibly TRBD2 for D (5 bases). Germline V CDR1 and CDR2: SQVTM, ANQGSEA. V lost 5 bases, J lost 10 bases, and 12 bases lay in between. The CDR3 covers 11 residues. The CDR3 region is CSVPPEGEQFF. For the CDR3, the DNA is TGCAGCGTTCCGCCCGAGGGAGAGCAGTTCTTC.

The chain uses TRBV4-1 and TRBJ2-1; no definite D call. This CDR3 is 16 amino acids long. Trimming removed 1 base at V and 2 bases at J, with 12 bases between. Looked up from germline, CDR1 is MGHRA and CDR2 is YSYEKL. The CDR3 region has the DNA TGCGCCAGCAGCCAAGCGTCAAGGCTAGCCTACAATGAGCAGTTCTTC. Its protein is CASSQASRLAYNEQFF.

This chain connects TRBV13 to TRBJ1-3; D is perhaps TRBD1 (5 bases). The length of the CDR3 is 16 residues. Germline V lookup: CDR1 PRHDT, CDR2 FYEKMQ (reference sequence). V was pared by 5 bases and J by 8 bases, with 22 bases between. Here the CDR3 DNA reads TGTGCCAGCAGCCCCTTCGGGGGAGGACCGTTGGACACCATATATTTT. As protein: CASSPFGGGPLDTIYF.

The rearrangement links TRBV6-1 to TRBJ2-3; D is perhaps TRBD2 (5 bases). Germline V lookup: CDR1 MNHNS, CDR2 SASEGT. The CDR3 has 16 residues. V was shortened by 1 base and J by 2 bases, with 13 bases between the two germline ends. In DNA form, the CDR3 reads TGTGCCAGCAGTGAAGAAGTTGGGGAGATCACAGATACGCAGTATTTT. This encodes CASSEEVGEITDTQYF.

This clone was seen a handful of times. The chain carries TRBV27 and TRBJ2-5; tentatively, D is TRBD1 (5 bases). V lost 2 bases, J lost 5 bases, and 12 bases lay in between. The CDR3 loop spans 14 amino acids. Germline CDR1 and CDR2: MNHEY and SMNVEV (reference sequence). The CDR3 DNA is TGTGCCAGCAGTTTAGGTGCAGGGCGGGAGACCCAGTACTTC. Translation: CASSLGAGRETQYF.

This chain joins TRBV6-5 and TRBJ1-4; D remains ambiguous. The CDR3 runs to 15 residues. Looked up from germline, CDR1 is MNHEY and CDR2 is SVGAGI. Trimming removed 0 bases from V and 8 bases from J, with 13 bases in between. The CDR3 is CASSYSGREGEKLFF. In DNA form, the CDR3 reads TGTGCCAGCAGTTACTCGGGGAGGGAAGGAGAAAAACTGTTTTTT.

The chain recombines TRBV9 with TRBJ2-5; D might be TRBD2 (6 bases). The CDR3 extends over 14 amino acids. With 3 bases removed from V and 5 bases from J, the gap between germline ends came to 14 bases. The germline V gene encodes CDR1 SGDLS and CDR2 YYNGEE. The CDR3 loop is CASSASGLGETQYF. In DNA form, the CDR3 reads TGTGCCAGCAGCGCCTCGGGACTCGGCGAGACCCAGTACTTC.

The chain has TRBV4-1 and TRBJ2-3; D is possibly TRBD1 (6 bases). The CDR3 is 15 residues long. V lost 3 bases, J lost 4 bases, and 14 bases lay in between. In germline, CDR1 is MGHRA, CDR2 YSYEKL. CDR3 DNA: TGCGCCAGCAGCCAGGATCAGGGGTGGTCAGATACGCAGTATTTT. This translates into CASSQDQGWSDTQYF.

V usage is TRBV28 and J usage is TRBJ1-1; 10 positions match TRBD1. The trim removed 4 bases at V and 5 bases at J, leaving 10 bases unmatched. The germline V gene has CDR1 MDHEN and CDR2 SYDVKM. The CDR3 is 16 amino acids. The CDR3 sequence: CASSSPRTGGRTEAFF. The CDR3 DNA follows: TGTGCCAGCAGTTCCCCCCGGACAGGGGGTAGGACTGAAGCTTTCTTT.